The entry that follows covers one T cell receptor beta chain sequence. Its target is unknown. These data belong to a study of post-analysis software for immune sequencing data. The wider study: Relapsing-remitting, secondary progressive and progressive-relapsing forms of multiple sclerosis all featured among disease courses.

Study-wide findings and caveats: There was significantly lower normalized Chao1 diversity in multiple sclerosis patients than in controls. F measure grouped same-batch samples tightly together.

The TCR beta cDNA libraries contained unique molecular identifiers. T cells numbering roughly 1 to 10 million yielded roughly 0.5 million cDNA molecules. From the PCR reads, TCRdb called clonotypes with MiXCR, one entry per CDR3 protein. The sample lists about 770,000 distinct CDR3 sequences; just over 45% were seen once. The receptor was derived from a girl aged 10 to 17 with multiple sclerosis. Input material: blood.

The CDR3 DNA is TGCAGCGTTGAAGGGGGGGTCTATGGCTACACCTTC. Translation: CSVEGGVYGYTF. V gene TRBV29-1 combines with J gene TRBJ1-2; possible D gene TRBD1, 5 bases. The CDR3 totals 12 residues. Trimming took off 1 base at V and 4 bases at J, with 7 bases between the two ends. CDR1 and CDR2 from the germline V gene are SQVTM and ANQGSEA.